What follows is one TCR beta chain and its context. The data were obtained in a study of blood T cell repertoires in COVID-19. About the study: Material from acute and convalescent COVID-19 was sourced from the United States, Italy and Spain.

The junction had 10 bases not matched to a gene; V was cut back by 1 base and J by 2 bases. This CDR3 is built from 17 residues. The germline V gene encodes CDR1 SGHTA and CDR2 FQGNSA. Repertoires were generated with immunoSEQ multiplex PCR, while TCRdb's copy carries only in-frame clones and drops some. The table records hundreds of thousands of clones, approximately 89% of them present only once. The sequence derives from a woman aged 60 to 75 who had recovered from COVID-19. The sequencing input was peripheral blood. V is TRBV7-2 and J is TRBJ1-2; 7 nucleotides match TRBD1. The CDR3: CASSLESTGNRNYGYTF. CDR3 coding DNA: TGTGCCAGCAGCTTAGAATCGACAGGGAACCGAAACTATGGCTACACCTTC.